Below are 13 T cell receptor beta chains sequenced from a single sample in a study of T cells in narcolepsy. Profiling relied on immunoSEQ multiplex PCR, and the TCRdb table lists in-frame clones only, not all of them. There are 30,000 or so clones in the sample; about 83% occur only once, and about 0.84% lies in the top ten. The specimen was CD45RA- memory CD4+ T cells from PBMCs. Receptors originate from a human donor with narcolepsy.

In its sample, this clone was seen a few times. This chain uses TRBV14 with TRBJ1-1, with D perhaps TRBD1 (6 bases). This CDR3 has 15 residues. Germline lookup yields CDR1 SGHDN and CDR2 FVKESK. Trimming shortened V by 2 bases and J by 1 base, and 11 bases separated the two germline ends. The CDR3 coding sequence is TGTGCCAGCAGCCAAAACCGGGGACAGAACACTGAAGCTTTCTTT. It is translated as CASSQNRGQNTEAFF.

The V and J genes are TRBV6-5 and TRBJ1-3; no definite D call. V gave up 6 bases and J gave up 3 bases, with 12 bases separating them. This CDR3 region has 14 residues. Looked up from germline, CDR1 is MNHEY and CDR2 is SVGAGI. For the CDR3, the DNA is TGTGCCAGCAGATTAGGACTCGATGGAAACACCATATATTTT. It translates to CASRLGLDGNTIYF.

The rearrangement uses TRBV20-1 and TRBJ2-3; D is unclear. The CDR3 extends over 10 amino acids. V lost 6 bases to trimming and J lost 3 bases, with 4 bases between them. Germline values: CDR1 DFQATT, CDR2 SNEGSKA (reference sequence). The CDR3 coding sequence is TGCAGTGCAGGGACAGATACGCAGTATTTT. It translates to CSAGTDTQYF.

The chain combines TRBV18 with TRBJ2-5; TRBD1 is a possible D gene (6 bases). Deletions cut 5 bases from V and 3 bases from J, with 7 bases between. The CDR3 is made up of 12 amino acids. Germline V gives CDR1 KGHSH, CDR2 LQKENI. The DNA for the CDR3 is TGTGCCAGCTCAAGGGGGAAAGAGACCCAGTACTTC. It yields the protein CASSRGKETQYF.

V usage is TRBV7-6 and J usage is TRBJ1-3; D is unresolved. CDR1 and CDR2 (germline): SGHVS, FNYEAQ. V was pared by 5 bases and J by 0 bases, with 17 bases between. The CDR3 length is 17 residues. CDR3 loop: CASSPVGGVNSGNTIYF. In DNA, the CDR3 is TGTGCCAGCAGCCCGGTCGGCGGGGTGAACTCTGGAAACACCATATATTTT. The variable domain in full, completed from reference TRBV7-6 and TRBJ1-3, reads GAGVSQSPRYKVTKRGQDVALRCDPISGHVSLYWYRQALGQGPEFLTYFNYEAQQDKSGLPNDRFSAERPEGSISTLTIQRTEQRDSAMYRCASSPVGGVNSGNTIYFGEGSWLTVV.

This sequence joins TRBV5-1 and TRBJ2-5; no definite D call. Germline V gene sequence: CDR1 SGHRS, CDR2 YFSETQ. There are 12 residues in the CDR3. The V end lost 0 bases, the J end lost 2 bases, and 2 bases lay between the germline ends. The CDR3, as DNA: TGCGCCAGCAGCTTGGTACAAGAGACCCAGTACTTC. It translates to CASSLVQETQYF.

The chain recombines TRBV7-8 with TRBJ1-3; the match to TRBD1 covers 7 bases. Unmatched junction bases numbered 11, after V lost 3 bases and J lost 0 bases. This CDR3 spans 18 amino acids. Germline V gives CDR1 SGHVS, CDR2 FQNEAQ. CDR3 region: CASSFDLGRGSSGNTIYF. The CDR3 bases are TGTGCCAGCAGCTTTGATCTTGGCAGGGGGAGCTCTGGAAACACCATATATTTT.

This clone was observed a handful of times. The CDR3 sequence is CASSSGLILNEQFF. The CDR3 region has the DNA TGTGCCAGCAGTTCCGGACTCATCCTCAATGAGCAGTTCTTC. This chain connects TRBV27 to TRBJ2-1; a weak D match, TRBD2 (5 bases). The CDR3 has 14 amino acids. Trimming left V 4 bases short and J 6 bases short, with 13 bases between. CDR1 and CDR2 (germline): MNHEY, SMNVEV (reference sequence).

The chain joins TRBV6-5 to TRBJ1-1, with 8 nucleotides matching TRBD1. The V and J ends lost 6 bases and 1 base, in that order; junction bases with no gene match: 7. The CDR3 is 15 residues long. Germline V gives CDR1 MNHEY, CDR2 SVGAGI. CDR3 protein: CASRGQGSGNTEAFF. In DNA, the CDR3 is TGTGCCAGCAGAGGACAGGGTTCCGGGAACACTGAAGCTTTCTTT.

Only one count was recorded for this clone. The chain employs TRBV7-3 and TRBJ1-1, with a weak D call TRBD1 (5 bases). Germline V gives CDR1 SGHTA, CDR2 FQGTGA. V lost 5 bases and J lost 4, with 23 bases in between. This CDR3 has 17 amino acids. This CDR3 is CASSPGRVGALSTEAFF. CDR3 DNA sequence: TGTGCCAGCAGCCCCGGGAGGGTTGGGGCGCTCAGCACTGAAGCTTTCTTT.

The V call is TRBV29-1, the J call TRBJ2-1; tentative D call: TRBD1 (5 bases). The V end lost 2 bases, the J end lost 7 bases, and 6 bases lay between the germline ends. The CDR3 has 11 amino acids. Germline assignment: CDR1 SQVTM and CDR2 ANQGSEA. CDR3 coding DNA: TGCAGCGTTGAACCAGGGAATGAGCAGTTCTTC. It codes for CSVEPGNEQFF.

This clone was seen once. The chain uses TRBV4-3 and TRBJ1-4; D might be TRBD1 (6 bases). Trimming removed 3 bases at V and 3 bases at J, with 8 bases between. The length of the CDR3 is 14 residues. Germline assignment: CDR1 LGHNA and CDR2 YSLEER. The CDR3 spells CASSHQGPNEKLFF. The CDR3 bases are TGCGCCAGCAGCCATCAGGGGCCTAATGAAAAACTGTTTTTT.

The chain employs TRBV29-1 and TRBJ2-5; TRBD1 aligns across 8 bases. Germline V gives CDR1 SQVTM, CDR2 ANQGSEA. The CDR3 consists of 12 residues. With 5 bases clipped from V and 9 bases from J, the junction kept 8 bases outside the gene matches. DNA of the CDR3: TGCAGCGTTCGAATGACAGGGGAGCCCCAGTACTTC. It is translated as CSVRMTGEPQYF.